Listed below are T cell receptor beta chains from one sample, sequenced in a study of vaccination and CD4 T cells after COVID-19. TCRdb re-derived calls from the PCR reads in MiXCR, one entry per CDR3 protein. The sample has some 18,000 distinct CDR3 sequences; about 71% are singletons. Their target antigens are unknown. The sequenced sample consisted of CD4+ T cells from blood, cultured in vitro. Receptors were obtained from a human donor who had recovered from COVID-19. Both conserved end residues are part of each CDR3. Each record gives: clone size, D gene, V gene, J gene, CDR3 protein, CDR3 DNA. D genes are given only for firm matches. Not every row has a clone size; where given, it reads once, few, many or a size class.

abundance: few; d_gene: .; v_gene: TRBV7-3; j_gene: TRBJ1-1; CDR3aa: CASSLIGAGEAFF; CDR3nt: TGTGCCAGCAGCTTAATAGGGGCAGGTGAAGCTTTCTTT
abundance: .; d_gene: TRBD1; v_gene: TRBV29-1; j_gene: TRBJ2-3; CDR3aa: CSVGSTGLTDTQYF; CDR3nt: TGCAGCGTTGGCTCGACAGGGCTCACAGATACGCAGTATTTT
abundance: .; d_gene: .; v_gene: TRBV28; j_gene: TRBJ2-7; CDR3aa: CASSLGGGPYEQYF; CDR3nt: TGTGCCAGCAGTTTAGGAGGAGGCCCCTACGAGCAGTACTTC
abundance: .; d_gene: .; v_gene: TRBV6-1; j_gene: TRBJ1-5; CDR3aa: CASSTWGGNQPQHF; CDR3nt: TGTGCCAGCAGTACCTGGGGGGGCAATCAGCCCCAGCATTTT
abundance: .; d_gene: .; v_gene: TRBV24-1; j_gene: TRBJ2-7; CDR3aa: CATSETAPYEQYF; CDR3nt: TGTGCCACCAGTGAGACAGCCCCCTACGAGCAGTACTTC
abundance: few; d_gene: .; v_gene: TRBV20-1; j_gene: TRBJ1-5; CDR3aa: CSARDRLNQPQHF; CDR3nt: TGCAGTGCTAGGGACAGATTAAATCAGCCCCAGCATTTT
abundance: .; d_gene: TRBD1; v_gene: TRBV11-3; j_gene: TRBJ2-7; CDR3aa: CASSQGDHYEQYF; CDR3nt: TGTGCCAGCAGCCAGGGGGATCACTACGAGCAGTACTTC
abundance: .; d_gene: .; v_gene: TRBV27; j_gene: TRBJ2-5; CDR3aa: CASRLQETQYF; CDR3nt: TGTGCCAGCAGACTCCAAGAGACCCAGTACTTC
abundance: .; d_gene: .; v_gene: TRBV19; j_gene: TRBJ2-5; CDR3aa: CASSGNGKTQYF; CDR3nt: TGTGCCAGTAGCGGGAACGGAAAGACCCAGTACTTC
abundance: once; d_gene: .; v_gene: TRBV7-9; j_gene: TRBJ1-1; CDR3aa: CASSLLLAENTEAFF; CDR3nt: TGTGCCAGCAGCTTATTACTCGCGGAGAACACTGAAGCTTTCTTT
abundance: few; d_gene: .; v_gene: TRBV28; j_gene: TRBJ2-5; CDR3aa: CASSSRTGGILETQYF; CDR3nt: TGTGCCAGCAGTTCCCGTACCGGTGGGATCTTAGAGACCCAGTACTTC
abundance: .; d_gene: .; v_gene: TRBV20-1; j_gene: TRBJ2-7; CDR3aa: CSAYGASSSYEQYF; CDR3nt: TGCAGCGCCTACGGGGCTTCTAGCTCCTACGAGCAGTACTTC
abundance: .; d_gene: .; v_gene: TRBV7-2; j_gene: TRBJ1-1; CDR3aa: CASSLMGAGDNRAFF; CDR3nt: TGTGCCAGCAGCTTAATGGGGGCGGGGGATAATAGGGCTTTCTTT
abundance: .; d_gene: .; v_gene: TRBV27; j_gene: TRBJ1-3; CDR3aa: CASSLTTALSGNTIYF; CDR3nt: TGTGCCAGCAGTTTAACGACAGCTCTATCTGGAAACACCATATATTTT
abundance: .; d_gene: TRBD2; v_gene: TRBV20-1; j_gene: TRBJ2-5; CDR3aa: CSGLEKLQETQYF; CDR3nt: TGCAGCGGACTAGAGAAGCTACAAGAGACCCAGTACTTC
abundance: .; d_gene: .; v_gene: TRBV2; j_gene: TRBJ2-1; CDR3aa: CASSEGRGRVHEQFF; CDR3nt: TGTGCCAGCAGTGAAGGGAGGGGCAGGGTACATGAGCAGTTCTTC
abundance: .; d_gene: TRBD1; v_gene: TRBV7-6; j_gene: TRBJ1-1; CDR3aa: CASSLAQGVNTEAFF; CDR3nt: TGTGCCAGCAGCTTAGCCCAGGGGGTGAACACTGAAGCTTTCTTT
abundance: .; d_gene: .; v_gene: TRBV20-1; j_gene: TRBJ1-1; CDR3aa: CSVDRPMAASEAFF; CDR3nt: TGCAGTGTTGACAGGCCTATGGCGGCTAGTGAAGCTTTCTTT
abundance: .; d_gene: .; v_gene: TRBV5-1; j_gene: TRBJ2-7; CDR3aa: CASSHLNRGTSYEQYF; CDR3nt: TGCGCCAGCAGCCACCTCAACCGGGGGACATCCTACGAGCAGTACTTC
abundance: .; d_gene: TRBD2; v_gene: TRBV28; j_gene: TRBJ2-1; CDR3aa: CASSRPGLASDEQFF; CDR3nt: TGTGCCAGCAGCCGACCGGGACTAGCTTCCGATGAGCAGTTCTTC
abundance: .; d_gene: .; v_gene: TRBV10-3; j_gene: TRBJ1-5; CDR3aa: CAISGSPSSQPQHF; CDR3nt: TGTGCCATCAGTGGGTCCCCGAGTTCTCAGCCCCAGCATTTT
abundance: .; d_gene: .; v_gene: TRBV4-3; j_gene: TRBJ1-5; CDR3aa: CASSQDLGVQPQHF; CDR3nt: TGCGCCAGCAGCCAAGATCTGGGGGTACAGCCCCAGCATTTT
abundance: .; d_gene: .; v_gene: TRBV19; j_gene: TRBJ1-5; CDR3aa: CASSIGGNQPQHF; CDR3nt: TGTGCCAGTAGTATCGGGGGCAATCAGCCCCAGCATTTT
abundance: .; d_gene: .; v_gene: TRBV20-1; j_gene: TRBJ1-4; CDR3aa: CSARESGGAGEKLFF; CDR3nt: TGCAGTGCTAGAGAGTCCGGGGGGGCGGGAGAAAAACTGTTTTTC
abundance: .; d_gene: .; v_gene: TRBV7-2; j_gene: TRBJ2-1; CDR3aa: CASSLETSANEQFF; CDR3nt: TGTGCCAGCAGCTTAGAGACGTCGGCCAATGAGCAGTTCTTC
abundance: .; d_gene: TRBD2; v_gene: TRBV5-1; j_gene: TRBJ2-7; CDR3aa: CASSAVAGPPGNEQYF; CDR3nt: TGCGCCAGCAGCGCCGTAGCGGGACCTCCGGGAAACGAGCAGTACTTC
abundance: .; d_gene: TRBD2; v_gene: TRBV20-1; j_gene: TRBJ2-3; CDR3aa: CSAPAGGTDTQYF; CDR3nt: TGCAGTGCCCCAGCGGGAGGCACAGATACGCAGTATTTT
abundance: .; d_gene: .; v_gene: TRBV27; j_gene: TRBJ2-2; CDR3aa: CASSSGPPNTGELFF; CDR3nt: TGTGCCAGCAGTTCGGGACCGCCGAACACCGGGGAGCTGTTTTTT
abundance: .; d_gene: .; v_gene: TRBV30; j_gene: TRBJ1-2; CDR3aa: CAWTSRNRDPYGYTF; CDR3nt: TGTGCCTGGACGAGTCGGAACAGGGATCCCTATGGCTACACCTTC
abundance: few; d_gene: TRBD2; v_gene: TRBV28; j_gene: TRBJ2-2; CDR3aa: CASSSSGRARTGELFF; CDR3nt: TGTGCCAGCAGTTCATCCGGGAGGGCCCGGACCGGGGAGCTGTTTTTT
abundance: .; d_gene: .; v_gene: TRBV6-1; j_gene: TRBJ2-3; CDR3aa: CASSNSHTQYF; CDR3nt: TGTGCCAGCAGTAACAGCCATACGCAGTATTTT
abundance: .; d_gene: .; v_gene: TRBV7-2; j_gene: TRBJ2-3; CDR3aa: CASSLAQGGQYF; CDR3nt: TGTGCCAGCAGCTTAGCGCAGGGGGGGCAGTATTTT
abundance: .; d_gene: TRBD1; v_gene: TRBV6-2/TRBV6-3; j_gene: TRBJ1-1; CDR3aa: CASSYPDRVRAEAFF; CDR3nt: TGTGCCAGCAGTTATCCGGACAGGGTTCGGGCTGAAGCTTTCTTT
abundance: .; d_gene: TRBD1; v_gene: TRBV24-1; j_gene: TRBJ2-3; CDR3aa: CATSDFHRGRTDTQYF; CDR3nt: TGTGCCACCAGTGATTTTCACAGGGGGCGGACAGATACGCAGTATTTT
abundance: .; d_gene: .; v_gene: TRBV7-2; j_gene: TRBJ1-6; CDR3aa: CASSVGGSYNSPLHF; CDR3nt: TGTGCCAGCAGTGTGGGTGGCTCCTATAATTCACCCCTCCACTTT
abundance: few; d_gene: .; v_gene: TRBV6-1; j_gene: TRBJ2-7; CDR3aa: CASRLDGTIYEQYF; CDR3nt: TGTGCCAGCAGGCTCGACGGGACAATCTACGAGCAGTACTTC
abundance: .; d_gene: .; v_gene: TRBV20-1; j_gene: TRBJ2-1; CDR3aa: CSAGKEGNEQFF; CDR3nt: TGCAGTGCGGGAAAAGAGGGCAATGAGCAGTTCTTC
abundance: .; d_gene: .; v_gene: TRBV6-1; j_gene: TRBJ1-2; CDR3aa: CASSGGLESGGGYTF; CDR3nt: TGTGCCAGCAGTGGCGGGTTAGAAAGTGGAGGGGGCTACACCTTC
abundance: .; d_gene: .; v_gene: TRBV29-1; j_gene: TRBJ1-5; CDR3aa: CSVAAASNQPQHF; CDR3nt: TGCAGCGTTGCGGCAGCGAGCAATCAGCCCCAGCATTTT
abundance: few; d_gene: .; v_gene: TRBV2; j_gene: TRBJ1-5; CDR3aa: CASSTPYPYSNQPQHF; CDR3nt: TGTGCCAGCAGTACCCCATATCCCTATAGCAATCAGCCCCAGCATTTT
abundance: .; d_gene: .; v_gene: TRBV9; j_gene: TRBJ1-6; CDR3aa: CASSVSSYNSPLHF; CDR3nt: TGTGCCAGCAGCGTAAGCTCCTATAATTCACCCCTCCACTTT
abundance: few; d_gene: TRBD2; v_gene: TRBV6-4; j_gene: TRBJ2-1; CDR3aa: CASSDGTSANNEQFF; CDR3nt: TGTGCCAGCAGTGACGGGACTAGCGCCAACAATGAGCAGTTCTTC
abundance: .; d_gene: TRBD2; v_gene: TRBV12-3/TRBV12-4; j_gene: TRBJ2-7; CDR3aa: CASSLVASGRAGAYEQYF; CDR3nt: TGTGCCAGCAGTTTAGTCGCTAGCGGGAGGGCCGGGGCCTACGAGCAGTACTTC
abundance: .; d_gene: .; v_gene: TRBV19; j_gene: TRBJ1-5; CDR3aa: CASSIDRSDYSNQPQHF; CDR3nt: TGTGCCAGTAGTATAGATAGAAGCGATTATAGCAATCAGCCCCAGCATTTT
abundance: .; d_gene: .; v_gene: TRBV5-5; j_gene: TRBJ2-1; CDR3aa: CASSRLARGSNEQFF; CDR3nt: TGTGCCAGCAGCCGACTAGCCAGGGGTTCCAATGAGCAGTTCTTC
abundance: .; d_gene: .; v_gene: TRBV19; j_gene: TRBJ1-2; CDR3aa: CASSIANYGYTF; CDR3nt: TGTGCCAGTAGTATTGCTAACTATGGCTACACCTTC
abundance: .; d_gene: .; v_gene: TRBV7-2; j_gene: TRBJ1-2; CDR3aa: CASSLAFSGGYTF; CDR3nt: TGTGCCAGCAGCTTAGCCTTCTCGGGTGGCTACACCTTC
abundance: .; d_gene: TRBD1; v_gene: TRBV28; j_gene: TRBJ2-7; CDR3aa: CASRNRGISSYEQYF; CDR3nt: TGTGCCAGCAGGAACAGGGGGATCAGCTCCTACGAGCAGTACTTC
abundance: .; d_gene: .; v_gene: TRBV18; j_gene: TRBJ1-5; CDR3aa: CASSRQGPLDNQPQHF; CDR3nt: TGTGCCAGCTCACGTCAGGGGCCCTTGGACAATCAGCCCCAGCATTTT
abundance: .; d_gene: TRBD1; v_gene: TRBV2; j_gene: TRBJ1-5; CDR3aa: CASSDRDRGMQPQHF; CDR3nt: TGTGCCAGCAGTGACCGGGACAGGGGGATGCAGCCCCAGCATTTT
abundance: few; d_gene: .; v_gene: TRBV30; j_gene: TRBJ1-1; CDR3aa: CAWSVRQGRMNTEAFF; CDR3nt: TGTGCCTGGAGTGTAAGGCAGGGCCGAATGAACACTGAAGCTTTCTTT
abundance: .; d_gene: .; v_gene: TRBV11-2; j_gene: TRBJ1-1; CDR3aa: CASSLRGPEAFF; CDR3nt: TGTGCCAGCAGCCTCAGGGGACCTGAAGCTTTCTTT
abundance: few; d_gene: TRBD1; v_gene: TRBV7-2; j_gene: TRBJ1-6; CDR3aa: CASSLVRTGSGSPLHF; CDR3nt: TGTGCCAGCAGCTTAGTCCGGACAGGGAGCGGGTCACCCCTCCACTTT
abundance: .; d_gene: .; v_gene: TRBV6-5; j_gene: TRBJ1-1; CDR3aa: CASSYDGITEAFF; CDR3nt: TGTGCCAGCAGTTACGATGGAATCACTGAAGCTTTCTTT
abundance: .; d_gene: TRBD1; v_gene: TRBV15; j_gene: TRBJ2-7; CDR3aa: CATSSRTGGEYEQYF; CDR3nt: TGTGCCACCAGCAGCCGGACAGGGGGCGAGTACGAGCAGTACTTC